This is a list of T cell receptor beta chains from one sample in a study of immune reconstitution after stem cell transplant in scleroderma. TCRdb independently ran MiXCR on the RT-PCR reads; one entry per CDR3 protein. The sample shows 3,500 to 4,000 distinct CDR3 sequences, approximately 5.9% of them seen only once. Sampling was conducted before or after autologous hematopoietic stem cell transplantation (not recorded which). Source of these receptors: a female donor with systemic sclerosis. Each CDR3 is given with its conserved first and last residue. A D gene is named only where the DNA matches it firmly. Clone size, where shown, is once, few, many, or a class for clones that have expanded.

j_gene | d_gene | abundance | v_gene | CDR3aa | CDR3nt
TRBJ1-3 | NA | medium-sized | TRBV29-1 | CSVGNSGNTIYF | TGCAGCGTTGGTAATTCGGGAAACACCATATATTTT
TRBJ1-5 | NA | medium-sized | TRBV20-1 | CSADSIRSQPQHF | TGCAGTGCGGATTCTATTCGGAGTCAGCCCCAGCATTTT
TRBJ1-1 | NA | many | TRBV6-6 | CASTSRVNTEAFF | TGTGCCAGCACCAGCCGAGTGAACACTGAAGCTTTCTTT
TRBJ2-7 | NA | many | TRBV6-6 | CASSSGQGFSYEQYF | TGTGCCAGCAGTTCAGGGCAGGGATTCTCCTACGAGCAGTACTTC
TRBJ2-5 | NA | few | TRBV9 | CASSRHRGAETQYF | TGTGCCAGCAGCCGCCATCGGGGGGCAGAGACCCAGTACTTC
TRBJ2-7 | NA | large | TRBV18 | CASSKDGYEQYF | TGTGCCAGCTCCAAAGACGGGTACGAGCAGTACTTC
TRBJ1-1 | NA | medium-sized | TRBV15 | CATSRVNSGGNTEAFF | TGTGCCACCAGCAGAGTTAATTCGGGTGGGAACACTGAAGCTTTCTTT
TRBJ1-4 | TRBD1 | many | TRBV27 | CASSLGTAPTNEKLFF | TGTGCCAGCAGTTTAGGGACAGCACCAACTAATGAAAAACTGTTTTTT
TRBJ2-3 | NA | medium-sized | TRBV7-7 | CASSLGVGLGADTQYF | TGTGCTAGCAGCTTAGGGGTCGGTCTCGGCGCAGATACGCAGTATTTT
TRBJ1-4 | NA | medium-sized | TRBV20-1 | CSAIGRVEKLFF | TGCAGTGCTATCGGCAGGGTGGAAAAACTGTTTTTT
TRBJ2-5 | NA | medium-sized | TRBV19 | CASSIQRLGETQYF | TGTGCCAGTAGTATCCAGCGTCTTGGGGAGACCCAGTACTTC
TRBJ2-3 | NA | NA | TRBV19 | CASSIQGSDTQYF | TGTGCCAGTAGTATCCAGGGATCGGATACGCAGTATTTT
TRBJ2-1 | TRBD2 | medium-sized | TRBV5-1 | CASSLAWGLAGGDNEQFF | TGCGCCAGCAGCTTGGCATGGGGACTAGCGGGAGGGGACAATGAGCAGTTCTTC
TRBJ2-1 | TRBD2 | medium-sized | TRBV7-3 | CASSLSGGSSYNEQFF | TGTGCCAGCAGCTTATCCGGCGGGAGCTCCTACAATGAGCAGTTCTTC
TRBJ2-7 | TRBD2 | medium-sized | TRBV6-6 | CASNPSGGQREQYF | TGTGCCAGCAACCCCAGCGGGGGGCAACGCGAGCAGTACTTC
TRBJ2-1 | TRBD1 | medium-sized | TRBV7-2 | CASSLVRVGQGFPQEQFF | TGTGCCAGCAGCTTAGTACGGGTGGGACAGGGGTTTCCGCAAGAGCAGTTCTTC
TRBJ2-1 | TRBD2 | medium-sized | TRBV20-1 | CSAHLLAGGYNEQFF | TGCAGTGCACATCTACTAGCGGGAGGGTACAATGAGCAGTTCTTC
TRBJ1-3 | NA | medium-sized | TRBV29-1 | CSVDVLGSGNTIYF | TGCAGCGTCGACGTCCTAGGCTCTGGAAACACCATATATTTT
TRBJ2-7 | NA | few | TRBV29-1 | CSVEDRRGNSYEQYF | TGCAGCGTTGAAGATCGGAGAGGGAACTCCTACGAGCAGTACTTC
TRBJ2-1 | NA | few | TRBV7-2 | CASSLQSQANPYNEQFF | TGTGCCAGCAGCTTACAATCCCAGGCAAACCCCTACAATGAGCAGTTCTTC
TRBJ1-2 | NA | NA | TRBV19 | CASSIDPANSYGYTF | TGTGCCAGTAGTATAGATCCAGCGAATAGCTATGGCTACACCTTC
TRBJ1-2 | NA | NA | TRBV29-1 | CSVQGGVGGYTF | TGCAGCGTACAGGGCGGAGTTGGTGGCTACACCTTC
TRBJ2-4 | TRBD1 | medium-sized | TRBV7-2 | CASSLGQGGIGYIQYF | TGTGCCAGCAGCCTAGGACAGGGTGGGATAGGATACATTCAGTACTTC
TRBJ2-1 | TRBD2 | medium-sized | TRBV2 | CASREGTSGANEQFF | TGTGCCAGCAGGGAGGGGACTAGCGGGGCGAATGAGCAGTTCTTC
TRBJ1-1 | TRBD1 | medium-sized | TRBV20-1 | CSAGDRGGGPNTEAFF | TGCAGTGCTGGAGACAGGGGGGGGGGGCCGAACACTGAAGCTTTCTTT
TRBJ2-1 | TRBD1 | medium-sized | TRBV5-6 | CASSPIRQGSEQFF | TGTGCCAGCAGCCCAATTCGACAGGGGAGTGAGCAGTTCTTC
TRBJ2-3 | NA | few | TRBV7-3 | CASSLIGSGTDTQYF | TGTGCCAGCAGCTTAATCGGCAGTGGCACAGATACGCAGTATTTT
TRBJ1-5 | TRBD1 | medium-sized | TRBV6-6 | CASTDRERQPQHF | TGTGCCAGCACGGACAGGGAGCGGCAGCCCCAGCATTTT
TRBJ2-3 | NA | medium-sized | TRBV5-1 | CASSLARSATDTQYF | TGCGCCAGCAGCTTGGCTAGAAGCGCCACAGATACGCAGTATTTT
TRBJ1-5 | NA | medium-sized | TRBV6-2/TRBV6-3 | CASSYRDSNQPQHF | TGTGCCAGCAGTTACCGTGACAGCAATCAGCCCCAGCATTTT
TRBJ2-7 | NA | medium-sized | TRBV18 | CASSPGPETLYEQYF | TGTGCCAGCTCACCAGGCCCAGAGACCCTCTACGAGCAGTACTTC
TRBJ1-1 | NA | large | TRBV7-3 | CASSGGQNTEAFF | TGTGCCAGCAGCGGTGGACAGAACACTGAAGCTTTCTTT
TRBJ2-5 | NA | medium-sized | TRBV7-8 | CASSSSLTQTQYF | TGTGCCAGCAGCTCTAGTTTGACCCAGACCCAGTACTTC
TRBJ1-1 | NA | medium-sized | TRBV29-1 | CSAASTNTEAFF | TGCAGCGCCGCGAGTACGAACACTGAAGCTTTCTTT
TRBJ2-1 | NA | NA | TRBV18 | CASSPLNNEQFF | TGTGCCAGCTCACCGCTAAACAATGAGCAGTTCTTC
TRBJ2-5 | TRBD1 | many | TRBV5-1 | CASRPGTVETQYF | TGCGCCAGCAGACCAGGGACAGTGGAGACCCAGTACTTC
TRBJ2-1 | NA | few | TRBV10-3 | CAISENGSLEQFF | TGTGCCATCAGTGAGAACGGCAGTCTTGAGCAGTTCTTC
TRBJ2-5 | TRBD2 | medium-sized | TRBV27 | CASRNERDRETQYF | TGTGCCAGCAGAAACGAGCGGGATCGGGAGACCCAGTACTTC
TRBJ1-4 | NA | medium-sized | TRBV9 | CASSSRKGELFF | TGTGCCAGCAGCTCCCGAAAGGGGGAACTGTTTTTT
TRBJ1-5 | NA | medium-sized | TRBV7-8 | CASSLDDVDQPQHF | TGTGCCAGCAGCTTAGATGATGTCGATCAGCCCCAGCATTTT
TRBJ2-7 | NA | NA | TRBV7-2 | CASSLTPGQPEQYF | TGTGCCAGCAGCTTAACACCGGGACAACCAGAGCAGTACTTC
TRBJ2-7 | TRBD1 | medium-sized | TRBV18 | CASSSGQGQSYEQYF | TGTGCCAGCTCATCTGGACAGGGCCAATCCTACGAGCAGTACTTC
TRBJ2-1 | NA | medium-sized | TRBV20-1 | CSASYLNEQFF | TGCAGTGCTAGCTATCTCAATGAGCAGTTCTTC
TRBJ2-4 | TRBD1 | medium-sized | TRBV7-8 | CASSLARTGAGNIQYF | TGTGCCAGCAGCTTAGCGCGGACAGGGGCGGGAAACATTCAGTACTTC
TRBJ1-2 | NA | medium-sized | TRBV5-1 | CASSLNQGFNYGYTF | TGCGCCAGCAGCTTAAACCAGGGATTTAACTATGGCTACACCTTC
TRBJ1-1 | NA | many | TRBV19 | CASIRWGIGNTEAFF | TGTGCCAGTATTCGGTGGGGGATTGGGAACACTGAAGCTTTCTTT
TRBJ2-2 | NA | medium-sized | TRBV28 | CASSFPVLRTGELFF | TGTGCCAGCAGTTTTCCGGTTCTCCGTACCGGGGAGCTGTTTTTT
TRBJ2-7 | NA | medium-sized | TRBV13 | CASSSTALYEQYF | TGTGCCAGCAGCTCTACAGCGCTCTACGAGCAGTACTTC
TRBJ2-7 | TRBD2 | medium-sized | TRBV5-1 | CASSKRDYEQYF | TGCGCCAGCAGTAAGCGGGACTACGAGCAGTACTTC
TRBJ2-7 | NA | medium-sized | TRBV11-2 | CASSFRTARAPSYEQYF | TGTGCCAGCAGCTTCCGGACCGCCCGGGCCCCGTCCTACGAGCAGTACTTC
TRBJ2-7 | TRBD1 | medium-sized | TRBV5-1 | CASSAYDRVGHEQYF | TGCGCCAGCAGCGCGTACGACAGGGTTGGCCACGAGCAGTACTTC
TRBJ2-7 | NA | medium-sized | TRBV20-1 | CSALSDPKAYEQYF | TGCAGTGCACTTTCGGACCCGAAAGCCTACGAGCAGTACTTC
TRBJ1-1 | NA | medium-sized | TRBV20-1 | CSARYARDAEAFF | TGCAGTGCTAGATATGCCCGGGACGCTGAAGCTTTCTTT
TRBJ1-1 | TRBD1 | medium-sized | TRBV6-6 | CASSRQGLYTEAFF | TGTGCCAGCAGCCGACAGGGGTTGTACACTGAAGCTTTCTTT
TRBJ2-7 | NA | medium-sized | TRBV9 | CASSDGMSYEQYF | TGTGCCAGCAGCGACGGGATGTCCTACGAGCAGTACTTC
TRBJ2-2 | NA | medium-sized | TRBV24-1 | CATSDDLATGELFF | TGTGCCACCAGTGACGACCTGGCAACCGGGGAGCTGTTTTTT
TRBJ1-1 | NA | medium-sized | TRBV6-5 | CASSRYNTEAFF | TGTGCCAGCAGTCGATATAACACTGAAGCTTTCTTT
TRBJ2-3 | NA | many | TRBV7-6 | CASSLRAGTDTQYF | TGTGCCAGCAGCTTAAGAGCAGGCACAGATACGCAGTATTTT
TRBJ2-1 | NA | NA | TRBV5-5 | CASSLASGGTNNEQFF | TGTGCCAGCAGCTTGGCCTCGGGCGGGACGAACAATGAGCAGTTCTTC